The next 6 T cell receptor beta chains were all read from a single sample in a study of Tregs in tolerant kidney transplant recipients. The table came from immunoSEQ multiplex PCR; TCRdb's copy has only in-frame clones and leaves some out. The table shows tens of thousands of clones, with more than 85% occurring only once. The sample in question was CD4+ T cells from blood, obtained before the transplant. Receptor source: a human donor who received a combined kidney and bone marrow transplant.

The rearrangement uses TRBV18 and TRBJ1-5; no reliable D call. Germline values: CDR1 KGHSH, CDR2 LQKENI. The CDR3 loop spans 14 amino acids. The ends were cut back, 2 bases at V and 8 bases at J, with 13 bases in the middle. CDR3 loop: CASSPVEGREPQHF. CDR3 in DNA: TGTGCCAGCTCACCAGTGGAGGGTCGGGAGCCCCAGCATTTT.

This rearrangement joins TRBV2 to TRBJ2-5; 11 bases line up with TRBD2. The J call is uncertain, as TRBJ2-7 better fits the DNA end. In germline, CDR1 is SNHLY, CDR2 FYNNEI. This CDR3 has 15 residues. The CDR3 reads CASSERASGGYEQYF. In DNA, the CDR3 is TGTGCCAGCAGTGAAAGGGCTAGCGGGGGGTACGAGCAGTACTTC.

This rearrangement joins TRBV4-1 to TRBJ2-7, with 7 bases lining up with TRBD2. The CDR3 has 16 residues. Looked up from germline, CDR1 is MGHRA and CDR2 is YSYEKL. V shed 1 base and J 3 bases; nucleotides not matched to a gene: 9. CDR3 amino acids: CASSQAPGLKFYEQYF. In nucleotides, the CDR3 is TGCGCCAGCAGCCAAGCGCCGGGACTAAAGTTCTACGAGCAGTACTTC.

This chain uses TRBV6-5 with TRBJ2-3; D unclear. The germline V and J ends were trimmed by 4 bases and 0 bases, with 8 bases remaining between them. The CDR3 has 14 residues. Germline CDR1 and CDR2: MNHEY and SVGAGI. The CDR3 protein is CASSLYQSTDTQYF. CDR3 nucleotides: TGTGCCAGCAGTTTATACCAGAGCACAGATACGCAGTATTTT.

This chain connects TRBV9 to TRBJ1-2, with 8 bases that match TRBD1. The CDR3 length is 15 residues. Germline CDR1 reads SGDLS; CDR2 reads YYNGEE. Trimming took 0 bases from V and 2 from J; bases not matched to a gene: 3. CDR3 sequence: CASSVDRGANYGYTF. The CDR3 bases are TGTGCCAGCAGCGTAGACAGGGGGGCCAACTATGGCTACACCTTC.

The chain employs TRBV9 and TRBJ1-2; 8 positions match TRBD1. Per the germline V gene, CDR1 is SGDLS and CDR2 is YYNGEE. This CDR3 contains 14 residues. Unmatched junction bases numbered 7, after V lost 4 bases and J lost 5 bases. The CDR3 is CASSTLQGAYGYTF. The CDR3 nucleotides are TGTGCCAGCAGCACGCTCCAGGGGGCATATGGCTACACCTTC.